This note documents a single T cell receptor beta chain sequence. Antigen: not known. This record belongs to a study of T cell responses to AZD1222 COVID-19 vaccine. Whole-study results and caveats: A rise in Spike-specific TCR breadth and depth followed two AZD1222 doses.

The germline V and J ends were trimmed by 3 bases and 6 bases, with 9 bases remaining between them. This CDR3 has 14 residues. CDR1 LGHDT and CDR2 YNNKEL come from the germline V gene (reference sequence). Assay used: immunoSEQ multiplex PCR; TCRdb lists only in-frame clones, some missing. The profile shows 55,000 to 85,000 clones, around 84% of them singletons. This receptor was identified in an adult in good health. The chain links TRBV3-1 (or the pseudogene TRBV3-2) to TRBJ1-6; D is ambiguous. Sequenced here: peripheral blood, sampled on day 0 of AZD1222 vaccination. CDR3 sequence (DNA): TGTGCCAGCAGCCAGCAGGATCTTAATTCACCCCTCCACTTT. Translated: CASSQQDLNSPLHF.